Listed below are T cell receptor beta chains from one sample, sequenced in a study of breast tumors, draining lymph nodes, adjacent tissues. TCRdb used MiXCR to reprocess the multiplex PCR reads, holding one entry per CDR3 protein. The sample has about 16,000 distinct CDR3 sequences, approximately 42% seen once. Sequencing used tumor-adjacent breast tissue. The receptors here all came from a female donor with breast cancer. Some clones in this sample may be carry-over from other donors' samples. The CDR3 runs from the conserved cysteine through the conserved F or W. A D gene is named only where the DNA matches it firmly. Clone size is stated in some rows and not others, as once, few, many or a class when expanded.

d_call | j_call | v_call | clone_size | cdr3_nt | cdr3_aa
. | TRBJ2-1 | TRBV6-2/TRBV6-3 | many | TGTGCCAGCAGTCTGAGTATAGCGGCTCAGTTCTTC | CASSLSIAAQFF
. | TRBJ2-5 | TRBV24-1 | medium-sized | TGTGCCACCAGTGAGCCAGTAGGAACGCAAGAGACCCAGTACTTC | CATSEPVGTQETQYF
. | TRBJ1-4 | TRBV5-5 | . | TGTGCCAGCAGCCCGGGGACACCGGGGGCAGGTGAAAAACTGTTTTTT | CASSPGTPGAGEKLFF
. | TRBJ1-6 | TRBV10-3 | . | TGTGCCATCAGTGAGGACAGGAGGCTTGCACCCCTCCACTTT | CAISEDRRLAPLHF
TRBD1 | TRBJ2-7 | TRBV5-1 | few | TGCGCCAGCAGCTTGGCTTTCGGACAGGGCGGCGAGCAGTACTTC | CASSLAFGQGGEQYF
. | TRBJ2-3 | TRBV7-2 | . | TGTGCCAGCAGCTTCCGCGGGGGCGGGCAGGATACGCAGTATTTT | CASSFRGGGQDTQYF
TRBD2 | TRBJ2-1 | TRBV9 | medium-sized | TGTGCCAGCAGCGTACCGGGGGGAGATGAGCAGTTCTTC | CASSVPGGDEQFF
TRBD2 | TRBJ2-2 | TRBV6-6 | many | TGTGCCAGCAGTTGGACTAGCGGGGGGACCGGCGGGGAGCTGTTTTTT | CASSWTSGGTGGELFF
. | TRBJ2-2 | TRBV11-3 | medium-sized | TGTGCCAGCAGCGTTGATGGCACCGGGGAGCTGTTTTTT | CASSVDGTGELFF
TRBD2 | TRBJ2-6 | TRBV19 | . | TGTGCCAGTCGTTGGGGGGGACGTGAAGCTTTC | CASRWGGREAF
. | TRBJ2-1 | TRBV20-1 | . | TGCAGTGCTAGCTGGAGTAGGTATGAGCAGTTCTTC | CSASWSRYEQFF
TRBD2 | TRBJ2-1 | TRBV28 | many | TGTGCCAGCAGTTCCCTAGCGGATGCCTACAATGAGCAGTTCTTC | CASSSLADAYNEQFF
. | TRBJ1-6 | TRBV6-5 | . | TGTGCCAGCAGTTACTCTAGGCCGAGCTCCTATAATTCACCCCTCCACTTT | CASSYSRPSSYNSPLHF
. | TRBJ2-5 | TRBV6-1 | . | TGTGCCAGCAGTGTTGACGGGGCAGGGGAATCAGAGACCCAGTACTTC | CASSVDGAGESETQYF
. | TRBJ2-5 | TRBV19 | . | TGTGCCAGTAGCCTAGACGGGGGGCCCAGGGAGACCCAGTACTTC | CASSLDGGPRETQYF
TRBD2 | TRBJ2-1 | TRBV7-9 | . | TGTGCCAGCAGCCATTCGACTAGCGGGAGAAGAAATGAGCAGTTCTTC | CASSHSTSGRRNEQFF
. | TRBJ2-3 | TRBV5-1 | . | TGCGCCAGCCTAATGACAGATACGCAGTATTTT | CASLMTDTQYF
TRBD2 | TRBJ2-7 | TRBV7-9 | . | TGTGCCAGCAGCCATTCGACTAGCGGAAACTACGAGCAGTACTTC | CASSHSTSGNYEQYF